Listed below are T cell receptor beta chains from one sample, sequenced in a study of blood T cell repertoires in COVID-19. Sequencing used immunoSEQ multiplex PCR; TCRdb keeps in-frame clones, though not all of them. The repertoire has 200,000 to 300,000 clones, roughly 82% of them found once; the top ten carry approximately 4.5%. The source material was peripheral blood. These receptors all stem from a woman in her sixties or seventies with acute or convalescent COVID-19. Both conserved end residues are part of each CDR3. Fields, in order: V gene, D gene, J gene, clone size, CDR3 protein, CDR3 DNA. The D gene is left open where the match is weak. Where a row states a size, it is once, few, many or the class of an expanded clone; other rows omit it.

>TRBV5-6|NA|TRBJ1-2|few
CASSRRVLPIYTF
TGTGCCAGCAGCCGCCGGGTTCTACCGATATACACCTTC
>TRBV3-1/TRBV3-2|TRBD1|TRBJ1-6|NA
CASSLGTDNSPLHF
TGTGCCAGCAGCCTTGGGACAGATAATTCACCCCTCCACTTT
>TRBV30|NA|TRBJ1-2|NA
CAWRPRNRNYGYTF
TGTGCCTGGAGGCCACGGAACAGGAACTATGGCTACACCTTC
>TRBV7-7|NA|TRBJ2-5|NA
CASSPEGTRGETQYF
TGTGCCAGCAGCCCCGAAGGCACCCGAGGAGAGACCCAGTACTTC
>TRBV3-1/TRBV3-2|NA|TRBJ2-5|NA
CASSPHQGIKTQYF
TGTGCCAGCAGCCCACACCAGGGTATCAAGACCCAGTACTTC
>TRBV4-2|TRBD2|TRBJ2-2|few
CASSQEAGGAFSGELFF
TGTGCCAGCAGCCAAGAGGCCGGGGGGGCCTTCTCCGGGGAGCTGTTTTTT
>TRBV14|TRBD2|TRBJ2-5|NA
CASSQWGTSGARETQYF
TGTGCCAGCAGCCAATGGGGGACTAGCGGGGCCCGTGAGACCCAGTACTTC
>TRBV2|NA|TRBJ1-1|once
CASSALMNTEAFF
TGTGCCAGCAGTGCCCTAATGAACACTGAAGCTTTCTTT
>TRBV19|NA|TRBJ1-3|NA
CASSIGELGNTIYF
TGTGCCAGTAGTATCGGGGAACTCGGAAACACCATATATTTT
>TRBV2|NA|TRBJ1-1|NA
CASIAIPSGGTEAFF
TGTGCCAGCATTGCCATCCCCTCAGGAGGCACTGAAGCTTTCTTT
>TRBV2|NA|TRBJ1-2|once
CASSEWARGNYGYTF
TGTGCCAGCAGTGAATGGGCCAGGGGTAACTATGGCTACACCTTC
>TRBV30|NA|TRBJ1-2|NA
CAWSLGATRNGYTF
TGTGCCTGGAGTCTAGGGGCTACGCGCAATGGCTACACCTTC
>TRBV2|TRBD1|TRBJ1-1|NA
CASNQQGAGTEAFF
TGTGCCAGCAACCAACAGGGGGCGGGCACTGAAGCTTTCTTT
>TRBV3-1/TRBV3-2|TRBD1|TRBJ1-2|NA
CASSQAWTGSNGYTF
TGTGCCAGCAGCCAAGCCTGGACAGGGTCAAATGGCTACACCTTC
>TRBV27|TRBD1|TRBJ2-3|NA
CASRPRDRGRSDTQYF
TGTGCCAGCAGGCCACGGGACAGGGGAAGGTCAGATACGCAGTATTTT
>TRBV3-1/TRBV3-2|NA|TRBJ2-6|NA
CASSQVYSSSGANVLTF
TGTGCCAGCAGCCAGGTCTACAGTAGCTCTGGGGCCAACGTCCTGACTTTC
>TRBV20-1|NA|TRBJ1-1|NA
CSQTENTEAFF
TGCAGTCAGACAGAGAACACTGAAGCTTTCTTT
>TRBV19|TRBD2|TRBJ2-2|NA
CASRGLAANTGELFF
TGTGCCAGTAGAGGCCTAGCGGCGAACACCGGGGAGCTGTTTTTT
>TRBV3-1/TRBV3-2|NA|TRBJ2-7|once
CASSQEYQGWDEQYF
TGTGCCAGCAGCCAAGAGTACCAGGGGTGGGACGAGCAGTACTTC
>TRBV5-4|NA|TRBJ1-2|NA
CASSLAGVPKGYTF
TGTGCCAGCAGCTTAGCCGGGGTCCCGAAGGGCTACACCTTC
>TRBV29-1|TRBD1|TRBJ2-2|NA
CSVRTGVDTGELFF
TGCAGCGTTCGGACAGGGGTGGACACCGGGGAGCTGTTTTTT
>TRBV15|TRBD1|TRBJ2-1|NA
CATSRGALTGGWQNEQFF
TGTGCCACCAGCAGAGGGGCCCTTACAGGGGGGTGGCAGAATGAGCAGTTCTTC
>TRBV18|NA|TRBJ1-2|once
CASSPVANYGYTF
TGTGCCAGCTCACCAGTAGCTAACTATGGCTACACCTTC
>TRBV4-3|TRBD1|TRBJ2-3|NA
CASSQEGLRTGAVDTQYF
TGCGCCAGCAGCCAAGAGGGGTTGCGGACAGGGGCGGTAGATACGCAGTATTTT
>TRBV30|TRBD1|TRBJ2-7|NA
CAWRRPGQPYEQYF
TGTGCCTGGCGTCGACCGGGACAGCCCTACGAGCAGTACTTC
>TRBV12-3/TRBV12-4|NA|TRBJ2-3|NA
CASSSWSSDTQYF
TGTGCCAGCAGTTCTTGGAGCTCAGATACGCAGTATTTT
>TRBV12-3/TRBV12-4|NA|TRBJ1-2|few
CASSLQGQGYTF
TGTGCCAGCAGTTTACAGGGTCAAGGCTACACCTTC
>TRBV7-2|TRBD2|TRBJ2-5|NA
CASSLDSGGSQETQYF
TGTGCCAGCAGCTTAGATAGCGGGGGGAGCCAAGAGACCCAGTACTTC
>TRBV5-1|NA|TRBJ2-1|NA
CASSSASSLASNEQFF
TGCGCCAGCAGCTCCGCTTCATCCCTAGCTTCCAATGAGCAGTTCTTC
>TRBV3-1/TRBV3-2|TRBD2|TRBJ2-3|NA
CASSQGGGSTDTQYF
TGTGCCAGCAGCCAAGGGGGGGGTAGCACAGATACGCAGTATTTT
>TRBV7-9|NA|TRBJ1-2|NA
CASSLDAGYGYTF
TGTGCCAGCAGCTTAGATGCGGGCTATGGCTACACCTTC
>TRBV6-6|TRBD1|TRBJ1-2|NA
CASSLTGAFSYGYTF
TGTGCCAGCAGCCTTACAGGGGCCTTCTCCTATGGCTACACCTTC
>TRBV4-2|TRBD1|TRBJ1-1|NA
CASSLRDRETEAFF
TGTGCCAGCAGCCTCCGGGACAGGGAGACTGAAGCTTTCTTT
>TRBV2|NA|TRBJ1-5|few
CASRSQGFSNQPQHF
TGTGCCAGCAGATCACAGGGCTTTAGCAATCAGCCCCAGCATTTT
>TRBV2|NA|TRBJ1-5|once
CASSESLYQPQHF
TGTGCCAGCAGTGAATCTCTTTATCAGCCCCAGCATTTT
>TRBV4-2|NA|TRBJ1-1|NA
CASSQDATGSYTEAFF
TGTGCCAGCAGCCAAGACGCAACAGGGTCTTACACTGAAGCTTTCTTT
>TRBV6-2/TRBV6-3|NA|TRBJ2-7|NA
CASSLLGDEQYF
TGTGCCAGCAGCTTACTAGGAGACGAGCAGTACTTC
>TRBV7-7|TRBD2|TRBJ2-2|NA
CASSPGLAGRTGELFF
TGTGCCAGCAGCCCGGGACTAGCGGGGCGCACCGGGGAGCTGTTTTTT
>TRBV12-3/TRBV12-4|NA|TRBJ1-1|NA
CASSSGFYEAFF
TGTGCCAGCAGTTCAGGGTTTTATGAAGCTTTCTTT
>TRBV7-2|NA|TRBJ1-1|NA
CASSEDKNTEAFF
TGTGCCAGCAGCGAAGACAAGAACACTGAAGCTTTCTTT
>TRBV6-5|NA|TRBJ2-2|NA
CASSYGRGLTGELFF
TGTGCCAGCAGTTACGGGCGGGGTTTAACCGGGGAGCTGTTTTTT
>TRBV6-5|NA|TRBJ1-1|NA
CASSRRDTEAFF
TGTGCCAGCAGCCGGAGGGACACTGAAGCTTTCTTT
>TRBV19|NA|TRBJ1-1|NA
CASSADRRMNTEAFF
TGTGCCAGTAGTGCCGACCGGCGGATGAACACTGAAGCTTTCTTT
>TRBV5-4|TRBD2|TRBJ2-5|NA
CASSLTLAGGKETQYF
TGTGCCAGCAGCCTGACACTAGCGGGGGGGAAGGAGACCCAGTACTTC
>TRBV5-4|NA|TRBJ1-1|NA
CASSLSWNTEAFF
TGTGCCAGCAGCTTGTCGTGGAACACTGAAGCTTTCTTT
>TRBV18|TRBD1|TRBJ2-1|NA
CASSPQGQGVEQFF
TGTGCCAGCTCACCTCAGGGACAGGGTGTTGAGCAGTTCTTC